This T cell receptor (beta chain) was sequenced during a study of T cells in Graves' hyperthyroidism and ophthalmopathy. Patients were excluded for uncontrolled infection, other autoimmune disease, pregnancy or lactation. CDR1 is DFQATT, CDR2 SNEGSKA, per germline (reference sequence). The CDR3 contains 11 residues. The V end lost 3 bases, the J end lost 1 base, and 4 bases lay between the germline ends. TCR beta CDR3 region amplification was performed from RNA transcripts. During a first-round RT-PCR of the TCR CDR3, the HTBI primer set was used. Each CDR3 protein gets one entry after TCRdb re-called the multiplex PCR reads with MiXCR. The repertoire includes some 510,000 distinct CDR3 sequences, around 20% of them detected once, and around a quarter sits in the top ten. This clonotype has a count of ten or more.

The clonotype originates from a man aged 18 to 30 with Graves' hyperthyroidism. V is TRBV20-1 and J is TRBJ2-7; no definite D call. The specimen was blood. In DNA, the CDR3 is TGCAGTGCTAGCCAGTCCTACGAGCAGTACTTC. This gives the protein CSASQSYEQYF.